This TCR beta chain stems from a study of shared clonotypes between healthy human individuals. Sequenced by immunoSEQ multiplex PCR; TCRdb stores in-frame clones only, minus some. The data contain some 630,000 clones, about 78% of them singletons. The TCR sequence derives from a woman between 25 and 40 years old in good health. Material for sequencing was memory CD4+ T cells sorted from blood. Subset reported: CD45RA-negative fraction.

The CDR3, as DNA: TGCAGTGCTAGAGAGCGGAATACGCAGTATTTT. This translates into CSARERNTQYF. The rearrangement links TRBV20-1 to TRBJ2-3; D gene uncertain. This CDR3 is built from 11 residues. Germline values: CDR1 DFQATT, CDR2 SNEGSKA (reference sequence). Trimming pared 0 bases from V and 7 bases from J, leaving 5 bases between.